The 2 T cell receptor beta chains given below trace back to one sample, sequenced in a study of response to subunit inactivated influenza vaccine. MiXCR, applied by TCRdb to the RT-PCR reads, yields one record per CDR3 protein. The sample gives roughly 760,000 distinct CDR3 sequences, approximately 22% of which show up once; 9.5% to 13% is in the top ten. Sequenced here: PBMCs from blood, sampled 5 days after vaccination. Receptors originate from a man in his fifties or sixties who received an inactivated influenza vaccine.

The chain couples TRBV4-2 to TRBJ2-1; 8 nucleotides match TRBD2. The V gene's germline CDR1 is LGHNA and CDR2 YNFKEQ. The J segment lost 11 bases and the V segment lost 0 bases, leaving 12 bases of the junction unmatched. CDR3 length: 16 amino acids. The CDR3 loop reads CASSQEGAGGDQKQFF. For the CDR3, the DNA is TGTGCCAGCAGCCAAGAAGGGGCGGGGGGCGACCAAAAGCAGTTCTTC.

The genes are TRBV12-3 or TRBV12-4 and TRBJ2-7; D might be TRBD1 (7 bases). The CDR3 covers 14 residues. Trimming removed 3 bases from V and 3 bases from J, with 12 bases in between. The CDR3 is CASSFGGQSYEQYF. CDR3 in DNA: TGTGCCAGCAGTTTCGGGGGACAGAGCTACGAGCAGTACTTC.